The present T cell receptor (beta chain) was sequenced within a study of cytomegalovirus exposure and HLA in healthy donors. PCR amplification relied on 60 Vbeta primers (plus 13 Jbeta primers). The method was immunoSEQ multiplex PCR; TCRdb's version includes in-frame clones alone and lacks a portion of them. Among fewer than 200,000 clones, 82% were seen once, and the ten largest hold about 1.4%. Regarding this clone: What it binds is unknown.

Findings of the study overall: Association with HLA alleles at 0.05 false discovery rate was found for 16,951 TCR beta sequences in a later analysis. The authors enumerated around 150 TCR beta chains as linked to cytomegalovirus.

CDR1 and CDR2 (germline): KGHSH, LQKENI. The V and J ends lost 4 bases and 0 bases, in that order; junction bases with no gene match: 7. This CDR3 has 17 residues. This clonotype originated in a girl under 18 in good health and CMV-seropositive. Input material: PBMCs. The V gene is TRBV18, the J gene TRBJ2-3, with 10 nucleotides matching TRBD2. The CDR3 here is CASSLSLAGTSTDTQYF. The CDR3 DNA follows: TGTGCCAGCTCACTCTCACTAGCGGGGACTAGCACAGATACGCAGTATTTT.